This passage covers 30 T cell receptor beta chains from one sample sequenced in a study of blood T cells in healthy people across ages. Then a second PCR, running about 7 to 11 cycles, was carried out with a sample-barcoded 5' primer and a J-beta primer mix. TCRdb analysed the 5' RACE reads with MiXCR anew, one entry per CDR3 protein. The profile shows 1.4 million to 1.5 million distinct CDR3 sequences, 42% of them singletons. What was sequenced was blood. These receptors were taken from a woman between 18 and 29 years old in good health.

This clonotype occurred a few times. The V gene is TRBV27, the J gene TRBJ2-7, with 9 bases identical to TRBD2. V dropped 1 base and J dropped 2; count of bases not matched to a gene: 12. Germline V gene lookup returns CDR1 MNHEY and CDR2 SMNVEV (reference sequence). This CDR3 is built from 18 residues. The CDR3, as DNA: TGTGCCAGCAGTTTATTCCCTAGCGGGACGACGAAAGCCTACGAGCAGTACTTC. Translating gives CASSLFPSGTTKAYEQYF.

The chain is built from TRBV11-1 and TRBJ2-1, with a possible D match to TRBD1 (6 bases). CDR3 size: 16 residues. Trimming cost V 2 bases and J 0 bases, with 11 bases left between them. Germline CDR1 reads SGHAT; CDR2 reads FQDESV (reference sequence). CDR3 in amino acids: CASSLWGRTSYNEQFF. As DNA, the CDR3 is TGTGCCAGCAGCTTATGGGGGCGGACCTCCTACAATGAGCAGTTCTTC.

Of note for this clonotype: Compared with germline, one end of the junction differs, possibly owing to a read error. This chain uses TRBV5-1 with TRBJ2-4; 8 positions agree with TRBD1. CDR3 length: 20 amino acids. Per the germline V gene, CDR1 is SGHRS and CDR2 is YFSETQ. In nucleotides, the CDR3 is TGCGCCAGCAGCTTGGCCGGGGCAGGGGGCCCTCAGCTAGCCAAAGACATTCAGTACTTC. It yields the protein CASSLAGAGGPQLAKDIQYF.

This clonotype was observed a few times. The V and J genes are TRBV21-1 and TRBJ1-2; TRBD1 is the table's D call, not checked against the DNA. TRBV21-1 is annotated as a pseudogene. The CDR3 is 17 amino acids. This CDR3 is CASTPHTADRVLYGYTF. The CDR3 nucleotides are TGTGCCAGCACCCCCCATACGGCGGACAGGGTTTTGTATGGCTACACCTTC.

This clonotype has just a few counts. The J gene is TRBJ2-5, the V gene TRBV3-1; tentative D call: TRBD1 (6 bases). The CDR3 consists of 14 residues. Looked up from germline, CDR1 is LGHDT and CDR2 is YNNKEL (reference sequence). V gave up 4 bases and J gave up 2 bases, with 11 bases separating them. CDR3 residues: CASSRSGEQETQYF. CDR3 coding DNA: TGTGCCAGCAGCCGCTCAGGGGAACAAGAGACCCAGTACTTC.

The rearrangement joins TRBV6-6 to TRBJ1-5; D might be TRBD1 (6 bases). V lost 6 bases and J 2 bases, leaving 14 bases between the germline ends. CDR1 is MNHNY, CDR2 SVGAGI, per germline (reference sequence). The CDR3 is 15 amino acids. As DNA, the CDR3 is TGTGCCAGCAGGAGGGGGGGCGCCGGCAATCAGCCCCAGCATTTT. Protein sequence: CASRRGGAGNQPQHF.

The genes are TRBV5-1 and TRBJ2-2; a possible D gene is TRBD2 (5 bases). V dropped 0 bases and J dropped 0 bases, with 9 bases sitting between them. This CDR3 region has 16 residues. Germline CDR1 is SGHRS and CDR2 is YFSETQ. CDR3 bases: TGCGCCAGCAGCTTGGAGAGGGTAGCGAACACCGGGGAGCTGTTTTTT. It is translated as CASSLERVANTGELFF.

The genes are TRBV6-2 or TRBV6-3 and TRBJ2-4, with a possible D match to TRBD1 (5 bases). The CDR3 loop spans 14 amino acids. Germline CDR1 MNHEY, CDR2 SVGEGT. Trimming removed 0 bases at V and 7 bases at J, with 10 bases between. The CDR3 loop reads CASSYSKGSNIQYF. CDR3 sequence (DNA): TGTGCCAGCAGTTACTCGAAGGGGTCGAACATTCAGTACTTC.

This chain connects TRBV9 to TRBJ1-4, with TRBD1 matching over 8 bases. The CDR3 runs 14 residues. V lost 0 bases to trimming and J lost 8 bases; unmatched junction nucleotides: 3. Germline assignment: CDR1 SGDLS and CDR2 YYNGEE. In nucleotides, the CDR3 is TGTGCCAGCAGCGTAGCCGGGACAGGCGAAAAACTGTTTTTT. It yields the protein CASSVAGTGEKLFF.

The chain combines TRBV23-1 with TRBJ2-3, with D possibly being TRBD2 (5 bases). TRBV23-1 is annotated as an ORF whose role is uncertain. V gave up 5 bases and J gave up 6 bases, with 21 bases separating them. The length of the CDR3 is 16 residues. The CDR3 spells CASSSKCSEGADTQYF. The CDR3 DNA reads TGCGCCAGCAGTTCCAAATGTAGTGAGGGCGCGGATACGCAGTATTTT.

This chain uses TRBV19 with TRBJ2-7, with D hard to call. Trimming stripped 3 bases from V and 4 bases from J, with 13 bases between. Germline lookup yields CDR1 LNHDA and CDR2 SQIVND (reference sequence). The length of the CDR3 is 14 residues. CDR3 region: CASSISSLVYEQYF. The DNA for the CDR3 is TGTGCCAGTAGTATTTCCAGCCTTGTGTACGAGCAGTACTTC.

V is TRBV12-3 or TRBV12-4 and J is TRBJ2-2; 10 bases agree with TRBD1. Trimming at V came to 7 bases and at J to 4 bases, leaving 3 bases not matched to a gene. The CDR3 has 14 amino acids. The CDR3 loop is CASTRTGGTGELFF. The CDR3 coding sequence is TGTGCCAGCACCCGGACAGGGGGCACCGGGGAGCTGTTTTTT.

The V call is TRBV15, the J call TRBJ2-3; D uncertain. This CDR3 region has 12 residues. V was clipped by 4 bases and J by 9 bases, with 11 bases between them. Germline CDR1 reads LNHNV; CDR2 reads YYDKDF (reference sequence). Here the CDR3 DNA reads TGTGCCACCAGCACGCCCCGTGGGACGCAGTATTTT. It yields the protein CATSTPRGTQYF.

CDR3 sequence (DNA): TGTGCCAGCAGCTTAGGACTGAGAGCTAACTATGGCTACACCTTC. This gives the protein CASSLGLRANYGYTF. This chain links TRBV7-9 with TRBJ1-2, with D unclear. The CDR3 sequence is 15 residues long. Germline CDR1 is SEHNR and CDR2 is FQNEAQ (reference sequence). V shed 1 base and J shed 0 bases, with 9 bases lying between them. Supplemented by reference TRBV7-9 and TRBJ1-2, the full variable domain reads DTGVSQNPRHKITKRGQNVTFRCDPISEHNRLYWYRQTLGQGPEFLTYFQNEAQLEKSRLLSDRFSAERPKGSFSTLEIQRTEQGDSAMYLCASSLGLRANYGYTFGSGTRLTVV.

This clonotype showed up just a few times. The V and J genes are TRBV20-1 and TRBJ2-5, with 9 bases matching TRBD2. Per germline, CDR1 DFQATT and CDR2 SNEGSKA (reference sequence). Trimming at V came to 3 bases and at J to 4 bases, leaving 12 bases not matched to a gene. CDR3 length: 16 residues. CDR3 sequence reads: CSASVGSSGRRETQYF. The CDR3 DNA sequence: TGCAGTGCTAGTGTGGGGTCGAGCGGGAGGAGAGAGACCCAGTACTTC.

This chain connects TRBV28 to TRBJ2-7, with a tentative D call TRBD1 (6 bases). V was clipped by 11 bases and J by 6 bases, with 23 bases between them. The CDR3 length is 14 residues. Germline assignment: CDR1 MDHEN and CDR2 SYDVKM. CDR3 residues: CAAGKGVHVSEQYF. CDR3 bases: TGTGCCGCCGGTAAGGGGGTACACGTATCCGAGCAGTACTTC.

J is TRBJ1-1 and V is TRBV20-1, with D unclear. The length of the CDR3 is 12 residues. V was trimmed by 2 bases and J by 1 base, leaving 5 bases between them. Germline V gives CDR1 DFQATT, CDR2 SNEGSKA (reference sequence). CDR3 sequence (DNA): TGCAGTGCTAGATCCCAGAACACTGAAGCTTTCTTT. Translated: CSARSQNTEAFF.

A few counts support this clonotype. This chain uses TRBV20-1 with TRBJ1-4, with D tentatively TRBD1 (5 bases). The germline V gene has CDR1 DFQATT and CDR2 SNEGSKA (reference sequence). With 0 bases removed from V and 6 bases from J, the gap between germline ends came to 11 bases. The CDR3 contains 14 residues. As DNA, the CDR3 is TGCAGTGCTAGAGATCCCCAGGGTCATGAAAAACTGTTTTTT. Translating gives CSARDPQGHEKLFF.

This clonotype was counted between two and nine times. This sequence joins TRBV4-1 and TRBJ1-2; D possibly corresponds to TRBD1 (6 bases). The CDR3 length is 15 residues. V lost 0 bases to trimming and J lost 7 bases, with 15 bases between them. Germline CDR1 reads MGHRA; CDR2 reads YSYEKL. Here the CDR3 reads CASSQEQGQSVGYTF. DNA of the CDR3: TGCGCCAGCAGCCAAGAGCAGGGGCAAAGTGTTGGCTACACCTTC.

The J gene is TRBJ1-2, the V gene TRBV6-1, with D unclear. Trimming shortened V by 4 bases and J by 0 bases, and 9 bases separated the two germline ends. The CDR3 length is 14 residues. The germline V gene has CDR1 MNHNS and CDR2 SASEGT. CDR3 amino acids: CASSAPLPNYGYTF. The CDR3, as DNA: TGTGCCAGCAGTGCCCCCCTCCCTAACTATGGCTACACCTTC.

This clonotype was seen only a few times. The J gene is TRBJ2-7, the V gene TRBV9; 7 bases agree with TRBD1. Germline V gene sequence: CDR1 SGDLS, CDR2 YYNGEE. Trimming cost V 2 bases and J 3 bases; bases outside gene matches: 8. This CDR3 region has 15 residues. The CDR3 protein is CASSVTGTANYEQYF. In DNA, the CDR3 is TGTGCCAGCAGCGTGACCGGGACAGCTAACTACGAGCAGTACTTC.

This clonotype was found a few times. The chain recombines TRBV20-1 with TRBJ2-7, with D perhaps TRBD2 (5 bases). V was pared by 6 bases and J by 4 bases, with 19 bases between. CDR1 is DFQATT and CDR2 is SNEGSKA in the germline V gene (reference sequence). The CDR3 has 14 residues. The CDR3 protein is CSAQSGIWAYEQYF. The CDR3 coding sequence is TGCAGTGCGCAAAGCGGAATCTGGGCTTACGAGCAGTACTTC.

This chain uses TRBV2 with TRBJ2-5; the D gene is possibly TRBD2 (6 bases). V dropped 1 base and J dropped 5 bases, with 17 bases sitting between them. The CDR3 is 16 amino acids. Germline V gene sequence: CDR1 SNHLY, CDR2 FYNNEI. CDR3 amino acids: CASSEESLAAGETQYF. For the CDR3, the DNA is TGTGCCAGCAGTGAAGAGTCCCTGGCCGCGGGGGAGACCCAGTACTTC.

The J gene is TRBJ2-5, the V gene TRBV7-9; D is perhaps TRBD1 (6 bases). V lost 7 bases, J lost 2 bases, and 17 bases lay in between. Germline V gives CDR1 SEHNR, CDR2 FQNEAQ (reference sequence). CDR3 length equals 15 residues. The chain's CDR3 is CASTPGPRGQETQYF. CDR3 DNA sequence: TGTGCCAGCACGCCCGGTCCCAGGGGACAAGAGACCCAGTACTTC.

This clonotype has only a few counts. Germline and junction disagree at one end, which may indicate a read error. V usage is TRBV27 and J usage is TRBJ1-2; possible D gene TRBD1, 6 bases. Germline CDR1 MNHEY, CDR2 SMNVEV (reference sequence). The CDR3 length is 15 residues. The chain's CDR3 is CASTLFGDKKGGYTF. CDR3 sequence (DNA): TGTGCCAGCACTTTATTTGGGGACAAAAAAGGAGGCTACACCTTC.

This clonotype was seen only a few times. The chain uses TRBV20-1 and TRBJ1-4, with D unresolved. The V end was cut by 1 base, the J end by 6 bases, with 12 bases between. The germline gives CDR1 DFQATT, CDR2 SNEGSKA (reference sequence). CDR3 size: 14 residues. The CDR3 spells CSARVFRQDEKLFF. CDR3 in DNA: TGCAGTGCTAGAGTCTTTAGGCAGGATGAAAAACTGTTTTTT.

The CDR3 sequence: CAIRPDISTEAFF. The CDR3 nucleotides read TGTGCCATCAGACCGGACATCTCGACTGAAGCTTTCTTT. This chain joins TRBV10-3 and TRBJ1-1, with a tentative D call TRBD1 (5 bases). The CDR3 loop spans 13 amino acids. The germline V and J ends were trimmed by 6 bases and 5 bases, with 13 bases remaining between them. Per the germline V gene, CDR1 is ENHRY and CDR2 is SYGVKD.

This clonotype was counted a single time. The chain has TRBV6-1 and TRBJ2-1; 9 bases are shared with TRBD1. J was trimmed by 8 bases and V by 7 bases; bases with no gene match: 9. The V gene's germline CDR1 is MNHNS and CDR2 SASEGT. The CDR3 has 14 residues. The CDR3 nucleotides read TGTGCCAGCATCACCGGACAGGGGTGGGATGAGCAGTTCTTC. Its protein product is CASITGQGWDEQFF.

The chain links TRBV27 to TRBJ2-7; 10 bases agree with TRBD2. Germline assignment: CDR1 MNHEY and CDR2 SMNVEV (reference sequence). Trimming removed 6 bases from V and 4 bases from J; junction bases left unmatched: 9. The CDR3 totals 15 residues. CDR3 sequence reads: CASSTRLAGVYEQYF. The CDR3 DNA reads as TGTGCCAGCAGCACCCGACTAGCGGGCGTGTACGAGCAGTACTTC.

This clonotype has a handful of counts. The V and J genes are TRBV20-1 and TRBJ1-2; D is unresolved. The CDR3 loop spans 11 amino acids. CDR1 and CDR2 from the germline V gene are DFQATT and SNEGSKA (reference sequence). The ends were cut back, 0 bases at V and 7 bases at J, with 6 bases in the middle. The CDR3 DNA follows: TGCAGTGCTAGAGATCCCCGTGGCTACACCTTC. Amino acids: CSARDPRGYTF.